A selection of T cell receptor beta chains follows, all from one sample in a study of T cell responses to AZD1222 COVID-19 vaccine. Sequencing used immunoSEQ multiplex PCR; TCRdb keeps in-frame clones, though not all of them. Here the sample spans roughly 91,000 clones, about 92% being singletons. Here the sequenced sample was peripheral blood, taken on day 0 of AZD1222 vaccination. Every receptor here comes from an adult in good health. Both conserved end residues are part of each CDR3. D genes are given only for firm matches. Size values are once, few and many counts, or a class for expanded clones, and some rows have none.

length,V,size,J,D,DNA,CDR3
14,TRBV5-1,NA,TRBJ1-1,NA,TGCGCCAGCAGCTCAACCCCAGAGAACACTGAAGCTTTCTTT,CASSSTPENTEAFF
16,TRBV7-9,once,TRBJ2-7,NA,TGTGCCAGCAGCCCTGCCCAGGGGGGGGTGAAAGTCGAGCAGTACTTC,CASSPAQGGVKVEQYF
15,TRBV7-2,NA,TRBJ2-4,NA,TGTGCCAGCAGCCCGCGAGGGGCTGGCAAAAACATTCAGTACTTC,CASSPRGAGKNIQYF
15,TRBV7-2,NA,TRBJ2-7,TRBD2,TGTGCCAGCAGCTTAGGGGCTAGCGGGGTCTACGAGCAGTACTTC,CASSLGASGVYEQYF
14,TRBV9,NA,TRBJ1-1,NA,TGTGCCAGCAGCGTAGGTGGGGTGAACACTGAAGCTTTCTTT,CASSVGGVNTEAFF
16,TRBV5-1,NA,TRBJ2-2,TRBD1,TGCGCCAGCAGCCAGGCGGGACAGGGAGTGGTCGGGGAGCTGTTTTTT,CASSQAGQGVVGELFF
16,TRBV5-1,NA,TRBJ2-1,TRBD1,TGCGCCAGCAGCCGACCCGGGACAGGACAGACGAATGAGCAGTTCTTC,CASSRPGTGQTNEQFF
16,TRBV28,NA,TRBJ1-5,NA,TGTGCCAGCAGCCGCTACCAGGACGGTAGCAATCAGCCCCAGCATTTT,CASSRYQDGSNQPQHF
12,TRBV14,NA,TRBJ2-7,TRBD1,TGTGCCAGCAGCCGAGACAGGGACGAGCAGTACTTC,CASSRDRDEQYF
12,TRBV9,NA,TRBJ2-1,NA,TGTGCCAGCAGCGATTTGTCGGATGAGCAGTTCTTC,CASSDLSDEQFF
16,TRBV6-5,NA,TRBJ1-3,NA,TGTGCCAGCAGTTACTATCGGGGCAGCGAGGGAAACACCATATATTTT,CASSYYRGSEGNTIYF
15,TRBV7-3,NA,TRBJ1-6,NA,TGTGCCAGCCCTTTAGGCGGACACGGGAATTCACCCCTCCACTTT,CASPLGGHGNSPLHF
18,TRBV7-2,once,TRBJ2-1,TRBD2,TGTGCCAGCAGCTTAGCGCGAGGACTAGCGGGGTTTTACAATGAGCAGTTCTTC,CASSLARGLAGFYNEQFF
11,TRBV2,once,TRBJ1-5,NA,TGTGCCAGCAGTGTTGGTCAGCCCCAGCATTTT,CASSVGQPQHF
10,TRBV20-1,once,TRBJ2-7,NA,TGCAGTGCTTCGACCGGCGAGCAGTACTTC,CSASTGEQYF
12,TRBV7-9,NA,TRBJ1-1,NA,TGTGCCAGCAGCTTCCGGGTGACTGAAGCTTTCTTT,CASSFRVTEAFF
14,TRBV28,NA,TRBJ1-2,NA,TGTGCCAGCAGTTTGGGCAACCGGAACTATGGCTACACCTTC,CASSLGNRNYGYTF
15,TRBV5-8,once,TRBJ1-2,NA,TGTGCCAGCAGCTATAGGGACGGTGGTTGGAATGGCTACACCTTC,CASSYRDGGWNGYTF
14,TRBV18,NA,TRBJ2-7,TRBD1,TGTGCCAGCTTAACCGGGACAGGAGATGGCGAGCAGTACTTC,CASLTGTGDGEQYF
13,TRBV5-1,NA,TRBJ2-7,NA,TGCGCCAGCAGCTTACCTAAAAGGGGCGAGCAGTACTTC,CASSLPKRGEQYF
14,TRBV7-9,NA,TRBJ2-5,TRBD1,TGTGCCATCCGAGAAGTCGCAGGGGGAGAGACCCAGTACTTC,CAIREVAGGETQYF
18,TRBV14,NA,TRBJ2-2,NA,TGTGCCAGCAGCCATAGGTGGGGACTCACGACCCGCACCGGGGAGCTGTTTTTT,CASSHRWGLTTRTGELFF
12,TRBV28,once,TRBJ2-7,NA,TGTGCCAGCAGGTCTCCACTTCGGGAGCAGTACTTC,CASRSPLREQYF
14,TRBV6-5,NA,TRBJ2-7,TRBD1,TGTGCCAGCAGTTACTCGACAGGGACCTACGAGCAGTACTTC,CASSYSTGTYEQYF
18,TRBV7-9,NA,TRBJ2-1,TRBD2,TGTGCCAGCAACTATCGTGGCGAGCGGGAGGGCATGTACAATGAGCAGTTCTTC,CASNYRGEREGMYNEQFF
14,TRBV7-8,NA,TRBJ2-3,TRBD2,TGTGCCAGCAGCTTAAGCGGGGGCACAGATACGCAGTATTTT,CASSLSGGTDTQYF
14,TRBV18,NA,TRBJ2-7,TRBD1,TGTGCCAGCTCATCAGGACAGGGGGCCTACGAGCAGTACTTC,CASSSGQGAYEQYF
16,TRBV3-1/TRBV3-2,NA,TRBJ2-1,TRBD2,TGTGCCAGCAGCCCTGGGACTAGCGGGAGTTTTGATGAGCAGTTCTTC,CASSPGTSGSFDEQFF
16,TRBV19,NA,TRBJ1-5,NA,TGTGCCAGTAGTTCCCCGGGGGGGCTGGGCAATCAGCCCCAGCATTTT,CASSSPGGLGNQPQHF
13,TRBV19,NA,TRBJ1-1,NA,TGTGCCAGTAGTATCCGGGTAGGCTCTGAAGCTTTCTTT,CASSIRVGSEAFF
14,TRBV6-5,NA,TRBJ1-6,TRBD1,TGTGCCAGCAGTTGGGACAGCCTTAATTCACCCCTCCACTTT,CASSWDSLNSPLHF